These 10 T cell receptor beta chains originate from one sample sequenced in a study of T cells after somatic rescue of genetic block. Sequencing was performed with immunoSEQ multiplex PCR; in TCRdb, only in-frame clones are kept and a portion is missing. The sample shows 70,000 to 95,000 clones, approximately 90% of them seen only once. Material for sequencing was peripheral blood mononuclear cells (PBMCs). These receptors were collected from a woman aged 18 to 35.

The gene calls are TRBV9 and TRBJ2-1; 10 bases map to TRBD1. This CDR3 is built from 15 residues. Trimming at V came to 4 bases and at J to 6 bases, leaving 7 bases not matched to a gene. Per germline, CDR1 SGDLS and CDR2 YYNGEE. The CDR3 nucleotides read TGTGCCAGCAGCTCACGGGACAGGGGTTTCAATGAGCAGTTCTTC. It yields the protein CASSSRDRGFNEQFF.

The V and J genes are TRBV4-1 and TRBJ1-2; 9 positions match TRBD1. The ends lost 1 base at V and 3 bases at J; junction bases unmatched: 3. This CDR3 has 15 residues. Germline CDR1 is MGHRA and CDR2 is YSYEKL. CDR3 coding DNA: TGCGCCAGCAGCCAAGGGGGACAGGGTGACTATGGCTACACCTTC. This translates into CASSQGGQGDYGYTF.

The rearrangement joins TRBV28 to TRBJ1-2; D is unclear. Germline CDR1 and CDR2: MDHEN and SYDVKM. This CDR3 comprises 13 residues. The V end was cut by 3 bases, the J end by 4 bases, with 9 bases between. The CDR3 nucleotides are TGTGCCAGCAGTTTCGGGTTCGGCTATGGCTACACCTTC. The encoded protein is CASSFGFGYGYTF.

V usage is TRBV30 and J usage is TRBJ1-1, with D possibly being TRBD1 (5 bases). This CDR3 has 13 amino acids. V gave up 2 bases and J gave up 4 bases, with 11 bases separating them. Germline CDR1 reads GTSNPN; CDR2 reads SVGIG (reference sequence). This CDR3 reads CAWSPQGLTEAFF. As DNA, the CDR3 is TGTGCCTGGAGTCCCCAGGGCCTCACTGAAGCTTTCTTT.

CDR3 region: CASSSGTGTKNEQYF. The CDR3 DNA reads as TGTGCCAGTAGTTCCGGGACAGGGACGAAGAACGAGCAGTACTTC. The chain combines TRBV19 with TRBJ2-7; 9 bases fit TRBD1. The ends lost 5 bases at V and 5 bases at J; junction bases unmatched: 10. The CDR3 is 15 residues long. Germline V gives CDR1 LNHDA, CDR2 SQIVND (reference sequence).

CDR3 sequence (DNA): TGTGCCAGCTCTAAAGGGACTACGAATGAGCAGTTCTTC. Translated: CASSKGTTNEQFF. J is TRBJ2-1 and V is TRBV9; 7 positions match TRBD2. CDR3 size: 13 residues. Per germline, CDR1 SGDLS and CDR2 YYNGEE. Losses at the gene ends were 7 bases for V and 7 bases for J; bases not matched to a gene: 8. Together with reference TRBV9 and TRBJ2-1, the CDR3 gives the full variable domain: DSGVTQTPKHLITATGQRVTLRCSPRSGDLSVYWYQQSLDQGLQFLIQYYNGEERAKGNILERFSAQQFPDLHSELNLSSLELGDSALYFCASSKGTTNEQFFGPGTRLTVL.

The rearrangement joins TRBV28 to TRBJ1-2; TRBD1 aligns across 8 bases. This CDR3 is 16 amino acids long. Germline loops: CDR1 MDHEN, CDR2 SYDVKM. The V and J ends lost 1 base and 0 bases, in that order; junction bases with no gene match: 4. The CDR3 loop is CASSLSQGAANYGYTF. CDR3 coding DNA: TGTGCCAGCAGTTTATCTCAGGGGGCAGCTAACTATGGCTACACCTTC.

The chain recombines TRBV7-9 with TRBJ2-7; D is uncertain. This CDR3 region has 16 residues. Germline V gene lookup returns CDR1 SEHNR and CDR2 FQNEAQ (reference sequence). Deletions cut 3 bases from V and 3 bases from J, with 18 bases between. CDR3 in DNA: TGTGCCAGCAGCTTTCCGGAGAAGGGCGGATTCTACGAGCAGTACTTC. Protein: CASSFPEKGGFYEQYF. The full variable domain, rest sourced from reference TRBV7-9 and TRBJ2-7, is DTGVSQNPRHKITKRGQNVTFRCDPISEHNRLYWYRQTLGQGPEFLTYFQNEAQLEKSRLLSDRFSAERPKGSFSTLEIQRTEQGDSAMYLCASSFPEKGGFYEQYFGPGTRLTVT.

The chain has TRBV5-1 and TRBJ1-2; TRBD1 matches 9 bases. Trimming cost V 4 bases and J 3 bases; bases outside gene matches: 4. There are 14 residues in the CDR3. CDR1 SGHRS and CDR2 YFSETQ come from the germline V gene. The CDR3 is CASSRDRVDYGYTF. In nucleotides, the CDR3 is TGCGCCAGCAGCCGGGACAGGGTGGACTATGGCTACACCTTC. The full variable domain, rest sourced from reference TRBV5-1 and TRBJ1-2, is KAGVTQTPRYLIKTRGQQVTLSCSPISGHRSVSWYQQTPGQGLQFLFEYFSETQRNKGNFPGRFSGRQFSNSRSEMNVSTLELGDSALYLCASSRDRVDYGYTFGSGTRLTVV.

The V call is TRBV15, the J call TRBJ1-3; no firm D call. Germline CDR1 LNHNV, CDR2 YYDKDF (reference sequence). Trimming left V 3 bases short and J 0 bases short, with 21 bases between. The CDR3 is 19 amino acids. The CDR3 sequence is CATSREYRPKVSSGNTIYF. The CDR3 nucleotides are TGTGCCACCAGCAGGGAATATCGTCCAAAGGTGTCCTCTGGAAACACCATATATTTT.